This entry lists 21 T cell receptor beta chains sequenced from one sample in a study of regulatory T cells in long-lasting Graves disease. Specified time point: newly diagnosed GD, antithyroid drugs for less than 3 months. The TCR library was prepared using RNA isolated from PBMCs. Arm-PCR with iRepertoire HTBI primers amplified the CDR3 regions for these TCR beta libraries. One entry per CDR3 protein, called by TCRdb with MiXCR from the multiplex PCR reads. Of roughly 350,000 distinct CDR3 sequences detected, roughly 17% appear once; the ten largest clones hold roughly 30%. Separately, the same data were catalogued under a study of T cells in Graves' hyperthyroidism and ophthalmopathy.

Here the sequenced sample was peripheral blood mononuclear cells (PBMCs), taken at new diagnosis, from a patient treated with antithyroid drugs. The receptors come from a man between 40 and 49 years old with Graves disease.

This clonotype was observed at least ten times. The V call is TRBV5-5, the J call TRBJ2-3; TRBD2 agrees at 10 bases. The germline gives CDR1 SGHKS, CDR2 YYEKEE (reference sequence). Losses at the gene ends were 1 base for V and 4 bases for J; bases not matched to a gene: 3. The CDR3 contains 15 residues. The CDR3 DNA reads as TGTGCCAGCAGCTTGAGCCTAGCGGGGGCAGATACGCAGTATTTT. It codes for CASSLSLAGADTQYF.

A remark on this clonotype: Being one base from a much bigger clone, this may be a read error. In this CDR3 the conserved last residue, phenylalanine or tryptophan, is missing, so a read error is likely. This chain links TRBV18 with TRBJ2-1; a possible D gene is TRBD2 (5 bases). The germline V gene encodes CDR1 KGHSH and CDR2 LQKENI. CDR3 length: 13 amino acids. The V end was cut by 1 base, the J end by 8 bases, with 9 bases between. The CDR3 loop is CASSPLARDEQFL. CDR3 sequence (DNA): TGTGCCAGCTCACCACTAGCGAGGGATGAGCAGTTCCTC.

The chain links TRBV11-2 to TRBJ2-5, with 8 bases lining up with TRBD1. Germline V gene data show CDR1 as SGHAT and CDR2 as FQNNGV. V was clipped by 7 bases and J by 5 bases; unmatched bases: 9. The CDR3 has 14 residues. The CDR3 sequence: CASTRIQGAETQYF. The CDR3 nucleotides read TGTGCCAGCACCCGAATCCAGGGGGCTGAGACCCAGTACTTC.

The V and J genes are TRBV24-1 and TRBJ2-7; the match to TRBD1 covers 9 bases. Germline-derived CDR1 and CDR2 are KGHDR and SFDVKD. This CDR3 spans 15 amino acids. V dropped 2 bases and J dropped 4; count of bases not matched to a gene: 5. The CDR3 DNA follows: TGTGCCACCAGTGATTCAAGGACAGGGGCTTACGAGCAGTACTTC. It translates to CATSDSRTGAYEQYF.

Many counts were recorded for this clonotype. The CDR3 spells CASSHLRGLRYEQYF. CDR3 DNA: TGCGCCAGCAGCCACCTGAGGGGGCTGCGCTACGAGCAGTACTTC. V usage is TRBV4-3 and J usage is TRBJ2-7, with 7 bases fitting TRBD1. In germline, CDR1 is LGHNA, CDR2 YSLEER. CDR3 size: 15 residues. V was clipped by 3 bases and J by 3 bases; unmatched bases: 8.

The chain joins TRBV7-6 to TRBJ2-7; the match to TRBD1 covers 8 bases. CDR3 length equals 15 residues. Trimming took 5 bases from V and 5 from J; bases not matched to a gene: 11. Germline values: CDR1 SGHVS, CDR2 FNYEAQ. For the CDR3, the DNA is TGTGCCAGCAGCCGAGCGGACAGGGATGTTAACGAGCAGTACTTC. It encodes CASSRADRDVNEQYF. Filled out from reference TRBV7-6 and TRBJ2-7, the complete variable domain reads GAGVSQSPRYKVTKRGQDVALRCDPISGHVSLYWYRQALGQGPEFLTYFNYEAQQDKSGLPNDRFSAERPEGSISTLTIQRTEQRDSAMYRCASSRADRDVNEQYFGPGTRLTVT.

This clonotype was recorded many times. The chain joins TRBV2 to TRBJ1-5, with 8 bases matching TRBD1. Trimming cost V 5 bases and J 2 bases; bases outside gene matches: 8. The CDR3 consists of 16 residues. CDR1 SNHLY and CDR2 FYNNEI come from the germline V gene. CDR3 sequence reads: CASSKDGQGGNQPQHF. DNA of the CDR3: TGTGCCAGCAGTAAAGATGGACAGGGAGGCAATCAGCCCCAGCATTTT.

This clonotype was picked up many times. The chain carries TRBV6-1 and TRBJ2-7, with D possibly matching TRBD1 (5 bases). The V end lost 6 bases, the J end lost 8 bases, and 20 bases lay between the germline ends. This CDR3 has 14 amino acids. Germline V CDR1 and CDR2: MNHNS, SASEGT. In nucleotides, the CDR3 is TGTGCCAGCAGATACACTTTTTGGACACCCAAGCAGTACTTC. Protein: CASRYTFWTPKQYF.

This clonotype was seen at least ten times. V gene TRBV18 combines with J gene TRBJ1-6; 8 bases match TRBD1. The germline V gene encodes CDR1 KGHSH and CDR2 LQKENI. V gave up 3 bases and J gave up 5 bases; unmatched junction bases: 6. The CDR3 runs 16 residues. The CDR3 reads CASSPNQDRDNSPLHF. The CDR3 nucleotides are TGTGCCAGCTCACCGAATCAGGACAGGGATAATTCACCCCTCCACTTT.

This clonotype showed up just a few times. This sequence joins TRBV5-4 and TRBJ1-4, with 12 bases identical to TRBD1. CDR3 length: 18 residues. Trimming took 4 bases from V and 7 from J; bases not matched to a gene: 14. Germline assignment: CDR1 SGHNT and CDR2 YYREEE (reference sequence). CDR3 coding DNA: TGTGCCAGCAGCCTCCCGCCGGGACAGGGGGCTGACGGTGAAAAACTGTTTTTT. Protein: CASSLPPGQGADGEKLFF.

This clonotype came up many times. This sequence joins TRBV11-2 and TRBJ2-7; 7 bases agree with TRBD2. The J segment lost 0 bases and the V segment lost 3 bases, leaving 8 bases of the junction unmatched. This CDR3 contains 16 residues. The germline CDR1 and CDR2 sequences are SGHAT and FQNNGV. The CDR3 DNA is TGTGCCAGCAGCTTGTTCCCGCGGGGGAGCTCCTACGAGCAGTACTTC. Translation gives CASSLFPRGSSYEQYF.

This clonotype was seen many times. The V and J genes are TRBV24-1 and TRBJ2-3; tentatively, D is TRBD1 or TRBD2 (5 bases each). Germline CDR1 KGHDR, CDR2 SFDVKD. The CDR3 sequence is 14 residues long. V shed 4 bases and J shed 2 bases, with 9 bases lying between them. CDR3 nucleotides: TGTGCCACCAGTGAACGGGGCGTCACAGATACGCAGTATTTT. It is translated as CATSERGVTDTQYF.

Only a few counts were recorded for this clonotype. Sequence at one end of the junction differs from germline and may be a read error. The genes are TRBV7-2 and TRBJ2-5, with D tentatively TRBD2 (7 bases). Germline CDR1 reads SGHTA; CDR2 reads FQGNSA. The length of the CDR3 is 14 residues. The CDR3 bases are TGTGGCAGCAGCAATGGGGGGGCCCGGGAGACCCAGTACTTC. It yields the protein CGSSNGGARETQYF.

There are many counts of this clonotype. The chain employs TRBV27 and TRBJ2-3; 10 nucleotides line up with TRBD1. There are 13 residues in the CDR3. Trimming cost V 7 bases and J 6 bases; bases outside gene matches: 4. Germline loops: CDR1 MNHEY, CDR2 SMNVEV (reference sequence). The DNA for the CDR3 is TGTGCCAGCATTGACAGGGGGCACGATACGCAGTATTTT. It codes for CASIDRGHDTQYF.

This clonotype was recorded many times. The J gene is TRBJ1-1, the V gene TRBV3-1, with D tentatively TRBD1 (6 bases). The germline V and J ends were trimmed by 2 bases and 8 bases, with 9 bases remaining between them. This CDR3 is built from 12 residues. Germline CDR1 reads LGHDT; CDR2 reads YNNKEL (reference sequence). CDR3 nucleotides: TGTGCCAGCAGCCAAAACGACAGGGAAGCTTTCTTT. Residues: CASSQNDREAFF.

This clonotype was recorded once. A clone one base away is much larger, so this may be a read error. The chain carries TRBV12-3 or TRBV12-4 and TRBJ2-5, with 9 nucleotides matching TRBD1. The CDR3 spans 14 residues. The CDR3 protein is CAGSPGTGWSPQYF. DNA for the CDR3: TGTGCCGGCAGCCCCGGGACAGGGTGGTCCCCCCAGTACTTC.

This clonotype was counted many times. The chain is built from TRBV18 and TRBJ2-3; possible D gene TRBD1, 6 bases. The CDR3 spans 15 residues. Germline V gene data show CDR1 as KGHSH and CDR2 as LQKENI. The V end was cut by 3 bases, the J end by 2 bases, with 12 bases between. The CDR3 is CASSPSGVATDTQYF. DNA for the CDR3: TGTGCCAGCTCACCTTCAGGGGTTGCCACAGATACGCAGTATTTT. Together with reference TRBV18 and TRBJ2-3, the CDR3 gives the full variable domain: NAGVMQNPRHLVRRRGQEARLRCSPMKGHSHVYWYRQLPEEGLKFMVYLQKENIIDESGMPKERFSAEFPKEGPSILRIQQVVRGDSAAYFCASSPSGVATDTQYFGPGTRLTVL.

This clonotype was recorded at least ten times. The chain employs TRBV3-1 and TRBJ1-6; maybe TRBD1 (5 bases). This CDR3 is 15 amino acids long. CDR1 and CDR2 from the germline V gene are LGHDT and YNNKEL (reference sequence). Trimming took 1 base from V and 7 from J, leaving 11 bases between them. CDR3 bases: TGTGCCAGCAGCCAAGGTACAGGAGGGAATTCACCCCTCCACTTT. Translating it yields CASSQGTGGNSPLHF.

This clonotype was counted at least ten times. The rearrangement links TRBV5-6 to TRBJ2-7, with D uncertain. The germline V and J ends were trimmed by 1 base and 0 bases, with 8 bases remaining between them. The CDR3 covers 14 residues. Germline CDR1 is SGHDT and CDR2 is YYEEEE. For the CDR3, the DNA is TGTGCCAGCAGCTTGACCCCAGCCTCCTACGAGCAGTACTTC. It codes for CASSLTPASYEQYF. Filled out from reference TRBV5-6 and TRBJ2-7, the complete variable domain reads DAGVTQSPTHLIKTRGQQVTLRCSPKSGHDTVSWYQQALGQGPQFIFQYYEEEERQRGNFPDRFSGHQFPNYSSELNVNALLLGDSALYLCASSLTPASYEQYFGPGTRLTVT.

In the case of this clonotype: This may come from a read error, since a much larger clone is one base off. As the CDR3 is not closed by the conserved phenylalanine or tryptophan, this likely results from a read error. This sequence joins TRBV6-4 and TRBJ2-1; the D gene is possibly TRBD2 (7 bases). V was cut by 3 bases and J by 6 bases, with 15 bases left in between. The germline CDR1 and CDR2 sequences are MRHNA and SNTAGT. The CDR3 sequence is 15 residues long. The DNA of the CDR3 is TGTGCCAGCAGTGAGGTCCCCGGGGGGCTCAATGAGCAGTTCCTC. This codes for CASSEVPGGLNEQFL.

This clonotype was observed a handful of times. The chain combines TRBV29-1 with TRBJ2-7; the match to TRBD1 covers 8 bases. This CDR3 comprises 13 residues. Germline-derived CDR1 and CDR2 are SQVTM and ANQGSEA. Trimming took 1 base from V and 2 from J; bases not matched to a gene: 1. In nucleotides, the CDR3 is TGCAGCGTTGAAGGGGACAGGCCCTACGAGCAGTACTTC. Amino acid sequence: CSVEGDRPYEQYF.